This T cell receptor (beta chain) was profiled in a study of T cells after posttransplantation cyclophosphamide. As for this clone: The antigen remains undetermined.

Study conclusions and caveats: Recipient CMV seropositivity and CMV reactivation strongly tracked TRB clonality. Skin or GI-infiltrating T cells shared few TRB sequences with blood. Later post-transplant blood repertoires were often dominated by donor CD8+ memory clones.

With 4 bases clipped from V and 4 bases from J, the junction kept 11 bases outside the gene matches. Germline V lookup: CDR1 SGDLS, CDR2 YYNGEE. There are 18 residues in the CDR3. The repertoire was sequenced with immunoSEQ multiplex PCR; TCRdb's copy has only in-frame clones and lacks some. Of 17,000 or so clones detected, roughly 92% appear once; the ten largest clones hold less than 0.65%. A marrow graft followed busulfan-fludarabine conditioning, with cyclophosphamide on days +3 and +4. This sequence was found in a male patient aged 55 to 70 who received an allogeneic stem cell transplant from a related donor and was CMV-positive. Part of the T cell pool may stem from the graft donor. The source material was CD4+ T cells sorted from blood, sampled after allogeneic stem cell transplant with posttransplant cyclophosphamide. The rearrangement links TRBV9 to TRBJ2-2, with 12 bases matching TRBD2. CDR3 protein: CASSKRASGGASTGELFF. The CDR3 nucleotides are TGTGCCAGCAGCAAACGGGCTAGCGGGGGGGCGAGCACCGGGGAGCTGTTTTTT.